This TCR beta chain was found in a study of blood T cell repertoires in COVID-19. Looking at the study overall: Samples of COVID-19 (acute and convalescent) were obtained from the United States, Italy and Spain. The cDNA or gDNA used as material had been derived from T cells, B-cell-depleted T cells, or PBMCs.

Authors' processing steps: Reference gene primer amplification yielded estimated nucleated cell counts. The method was immunoSEQ multiplex PCR; TCRdb's version includes in-frame clones alone and lacks a portion of them. The V and J calls and the clone size are those of that table, but D and trimming were determined from the DNA. Among just over 20,000 clones listed, 86% were seen once. The V gene lost 1 base and the J gene lost 10 bases, with 14 bases spanning the gap. The CDR3 contains 14 residues. The V gene's germline CDR1 is GTSNPN and CDR2 SVGIG (reference sequence). This receptor was obtained from a man aged 50-59 years with active COVID-19. The sample consisted of peripheral blood. This sequence joins TRBV30 and TRBJ1-6; D not certain. The CDR3 nucleotides read TGTGCCTGGAGTGGGTTCAGAGGTGGCTCACCCCTCCACTTT. It codes for CAWSGFRGGSPLHF.